A selection of T cell receptor beta chains follows, all from one sample in a study of cytomegalovirus exposure and HLA in healthy donors. Sequencing was performed with immunoSEQ multiplex PCR; in TCRdb, only in-frame clones are kept and a portion is missing. The sample has more than 150,000 clones; roughly 79% are singletons. The sequenced sample consisted of PBMCs. Receptors were obtained from a woman aged 40 to 49 in good health and CMV-seropositive. Each CDR3 is given with its conserved first and last residue. D genes are given only for firm matches. A row's size may be missing; if present it is once, few, many or a size class.

>14|.|TRBV28|once|TRBJ1-2
TGTGCCAGCCAAGTTAGTAAAGGACATGTCGGCTACACCTTC
CASQVSKGHVGYTF
>13|.|TRBV19|.|TRBJ1-5
TGTGCCACCCAGGACAGCCTTGTTCAGCCCCAGCATTTT
CATQDSLVQPQHF
>16|TRBD1|TRBV14|once|TRBJ2-7
TGTGCCAGCAGCCAAGTTCTACCAACAGGGGGCGTTAAGCAGTACTTC
CASSQVLPTGGVKQYF
>15|.|TRBV5-1|.|TRBJ1-2
TGCGCCAGCAGCTTGGCCGGCCGACTCAGTTATGGCTACACCTTC
CASSLAGRLSYGYTF
>15|TRBD1|TRBV2|once|TRBJ2-7
TGTGCCAGCAGTGCTGACAGGGGGGCCGCCTACGAGCAGTACTTC
CASSADRGAAYEQYF
>13|TRBD1|TRBV18|.|TRBJ2-2
TGTGCCAGCTCACGGGACAGAACCGGGGAGCTGTTTTTT
CASSRDRTGELFF
>14|TRBD1|TRBV30|.|TRBJ1-2
TGTGCCTGGAGCCCACAGGGGTATTACTATGGCTACACCTTC
CAWSPQGYYYGYTF
>16|TRBD2|TRBV19|.|TRBJ2-3
TGTGCCAGTAGTATGATTAGCGGGGGGTCCACAGATACGCAGTATTTT
CASSMISGGSTDTQYF
>13|.|TRBV19|once|TRBJ1-1
TGTGCCAGTAGTGAGGGATTGAACACTGAAGCTTTCTTT
CASSEGLNTEAFF
>12|.|TRBV5-4|.|TRBJ1-2
TGTGCCAGCAGGCGGGAGGACTATGGCTACACCTTC
CASRREDYGYTF
>14|.|TRBV11-2|.|TRBJ1-2
TGTGCCAGCAGCACCAGTCCCGCTAACTATGGCTACACCTTC
CASSTSPANYGYTF
>14|.|TRBV14|.|TRBJ2-7
TGTGCCAGCAGCCAAGATAGGGGTAACTACGAGCAGTACTTC
CASSQDRGNYEQYF
>14|.|TRBV5-1|.|TRBJ2-6
TGCGCCAGCAGCTTGACAGCTGGGGCCAACGGCCTGACTTTC
CASSLTAGANGLTF
>10|.|TRBV6-1|.|TRBJ2-3
TGTGCCAGCTTTCGAGATACGCAGTATTTT
CASFRDTQYF
>13|.|TRBV30|.|TRBJ1-1
TGTGCCTGGAGTCGGCAGGCGGGAACTGAAGCTTTCTTT
CAWSRQAGTEAFF
>18|TRBD2|TRBV2|.|TRBJ2-6
TGTGCCAGCAGACAAACTAGCGGGGGGGTAACCGGGGCCAACGTTCTGACTTTC
CASRQTSGGVTGANVLTF
>15|.|TRBV6-4|.|TRBJ2-3
TGTGCCAGCAGCCGAACTTGGGGGGAGACAGATACGCAGTATTTT
CASSRTWGETDTQYF
>14|.|TRBV11-3|.|TRBJ2-1
TGTGCCAGCAGCTTAGTAGCGACATCATCTGAGCAGTTCTTC
CASSLVATSSEQFF
>16|.|TRBV13|once|TRBJ1-6
TGTGCCAGCAGCTTAGACAGGGTCGGATATAATTCACCCCTCCACTTT
CASSLDRVGYNSPLHF
>13|.|TRBV7-3|.|TRBJ1-1
TGTGCCAGCAGCTGGGAGGTTTTCACTGAAGCTTTCTTT
CASSWEVFTEAFF
>14|.|TRBV19|.|TRBJ1-2
TGTGCCACCACGGGGGGTGTCGGTAACTATGGCTACACCTTC
CATTGGVGNYGYTF
>14|TRBD1|TRBV28|once|TRBJ2-5
TGTGCCAGCAGTCGACAGGGGGCGAGGGGGACCCAGTACTTC
CASSRQGARGTQYF
>15|.|TRBV4-3|few|TRBJ1-4
TGCGCCAGCAGCCCCAGGACAGCAACTAATGAAAAACTGTTTTTT
CASSPRTATNEKLFF
>14|.|TRBV9|.|TRBJ1-3
TGTGCCAGCAGCGTAGTGGAGTCTGGAAACACCATATATTTT
CASSVVESGNTIYF
>13|.|TRBV5-5|.|TRBJ1-2
TGTGCCAGCAGCTTGGCCGAGGACTATGGCTACACCTTC
CASSLAEDYGYTF
>16|TRBD1|TRBV5-1|.|TRBJ1-4
TGCGCCAGCAGCCCGGGGGGACAGGGGCGGAATGAAAAACTGTTTTTT
CASSPGGQGRNEKLFF
>14|.|TRBV4-3|.|TRBJ2-2
TGCGCCAGCAGCCAAGGAGCAGGGGCTGGGGAGCTGTTTTTT
CASSQGAGAGELFF
>14|.|TRBV5-4|.|TRBJ1-3
TGTGCCAGCAGCTTGGGAGGAACAGGAAACACCATATATTTT
CASSLGGTGNTIYF
>13|.|TRBV5-1|.|TRBJ2-1
TGCGCCAGCAGCTTAGGGACAAACAATGAGCAGTTCTTC
CASSLGTNNEQFF
>13|.|TRBV11-2|.|TRBJ1-1
TGTGCCAGCAGCCCCGGTGTTAACACTGAAGCTTTCTTT
CASSPGVNTEAFF
>16|.|TRBV28|.|TRBJ1-6
TGTGCCAGCAGTTCGACTTCGGAGAGATCCAATTCACCCCTCCACTTT
CASSSTSERSNSPLHF
>15|TRBD2|TRBV30|.|TRBJ2-7
TGTGCCTGGAGTGTTTTCACTAGCGGGACCTACGAGCAGTACTTC
CAWSVFTSGTYEQYF
>15|TRBD1|TRBV30|few|TRBJ1-6
TGTGCCTGGAGTGGCGGACAGGTCTATAATTCACCCCTCCACTTT
CAWSGGQVYNSPLHF
>13|.|TRBV7-9|once|TRBJ1-2
TGTTCCAGCAGCATGGACAGTACCTATGGCTACACCTTC
CSSSMDSTYGYTF
>23|.|TRBV21-1|once|TRBJ1-3
TGTGCCAGCAGCAAACGTACGCCAACCGGGACAGGGGGCCGCGGAGCCTCTGGAAACACCATATATTTT
CASSKRTPTGTGGRGASGNTIYF
>15|TRBD1|TRBV7-2|.|TRBJ1-6
TGTGCCAGCAGCCATCATCGACAGGGTGATTCACCCCTCCACTTT
CASSHHRQGDSPLHF
>13|.|TRBV7-2|few|TRBJ2-1
TGTGCCAGCAGACCCATAGCCTACAATGAGCAGTTCTTC
CASRPIAYNEQFF
>11|.|TRBV25-1|once|TRBJ1-2
TGTGCCAGCAGCAGGGGTTTTGGCTACACCTTC
CASSRGFGYTF
>15|.|TRBV15|.|TRBJ2-5
TGTGCCACCAGCAGAGATTTAGGAGTGGGAGAGACCCAGTACTTC
CATSRDLGVGETQYF
>14|TRBD2|TRBV28|.|TRBJ2-3
TGTGCCAGCAGGGTAGCGGGGGGGCTTGATACGCAGTATTTT
CASRVAGGLDTQYF
>14|TRBD2|TRBV11-2|.|TRBJ2-1
TGTGCCAGCAGCACGCCGGGGGGGATCAATGAGCAGTTCTTC
CASSTPGGINEQFF
>13|.|TRBV30|.|TRBJ1-2
TGTGCCTGGAGCGTCCCCGACAGATTCGGCTACACCTTC
CAWSVPDRFGYTF
>15|TRBD1|TRBV6-6|.|TRBJ2-1
TGTGCCAGCAGTAGAGGGGACAGGGTGGGCAATGAGCAGTTCTTC
CASSRGDRVGNEQFF
>12|.|TRBV7-2|.|TRBJ1-1
TGTGCCAGCAGCTTAGACACCGTTGAAGCTTTCTTT
CASSLDTVEAFF
>14|TRBD1|TRBV5-1|few|TRBJ2-1
TGCGCCAGCAGCTTGGGGGACAGGGAGAATGAGCAGTTCTTC
CASSLGDRENEQFF
>13|.|TRBV5-5|.|TRBJ1-2
TGTGCCAGCAGCCTTACAGGGATGGGCGGCTACACCTTC
CASSLTGMGGYTF
>15|.|TRBV30|few|TRBJ1-2
TGTGCCTGGAGTAAGAGGAGGGAGGCTAACTATGGCTACACCTTC
CAWSKRREANYGYTF
>13|.|TRBV15|.|TRBJ2-1
TGTGCCACCAGCGAGATCCGAGATGATGAGCAGTTCTTC
CATSEIRDDEQFF
>18|TRBD1|TRBV7-9|.|TRBJ1-1
TGTGCCAGCAGCCTCAGGGGGTCGTTGAGTCTCTTGAACACTGAAGCTTTCTTT
CASSLRGSLSLLNTEAFF
>14|TRBD2|TRBV28|.|TRBJ2-7
TGTGCCAGCAGTTTACACTCTAGCGGGGCCGAGCAGTACTTC
CASSLHSSGAEQYF
>15|.|TRBV7-8|.|TRBJ2-1
TGTGCCAGCAGCTTAGGTGCCGGGGGGCTTAATGAGCAGTTCTTC
CASSLGAGGLNEQFF
>14|TRBD1|TRBV7-9|.|TRBJ2-1
TGTGCCAGCAGTGGGACAGGGGCTGACAATGAGCAGTTCTTC
CASSGTGADNEQFF
>17|.|TRBV11-3|.|TRBJ2-2
TGTGCCAGCAGCTTAGATCCCTACGGGGGGCCTACCGGGGAGCTGTTTTTT
CASSLDPYGGPTGELFF
>15|TRBD1|TRBV2|.|TRBJ2-1
TGTGCCAGCAGTGGTATGACAGGGGCATACAATGAGCAGTTCTTC
CASSGMTGAYNEQFF
>16|.|TRBV11-2|.|TRBJ2-7
TGTGCCAGCAGCCCCTTGAGGGGGTTAAAAACCTACGAGCAGTACTTC
CASSPLRGLKTYEQYF